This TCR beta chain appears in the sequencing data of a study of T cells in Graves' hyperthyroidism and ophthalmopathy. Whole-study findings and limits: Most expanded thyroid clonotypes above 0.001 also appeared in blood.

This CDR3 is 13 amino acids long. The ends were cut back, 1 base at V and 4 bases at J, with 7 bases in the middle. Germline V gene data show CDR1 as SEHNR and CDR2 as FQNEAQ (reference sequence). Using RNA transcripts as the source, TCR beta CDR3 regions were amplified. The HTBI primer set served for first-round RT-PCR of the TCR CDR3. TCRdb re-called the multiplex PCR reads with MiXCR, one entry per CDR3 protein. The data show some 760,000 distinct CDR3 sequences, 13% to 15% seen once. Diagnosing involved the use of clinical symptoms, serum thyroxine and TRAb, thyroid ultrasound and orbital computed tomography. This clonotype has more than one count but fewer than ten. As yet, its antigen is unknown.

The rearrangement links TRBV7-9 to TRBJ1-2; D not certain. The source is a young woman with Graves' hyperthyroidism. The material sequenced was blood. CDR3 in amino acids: CASSLGRRYGYTF. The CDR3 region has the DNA TGTGCCAGCAGCTTAGGCAGGCGCTATGGCTACACCTTC.